One and the same sample provided the 5 T cell receptor beta chains below, sequenced in a study of blood T cell repertoires in COVID-19. Libraries were prepared by immunoSEQ multiplex PCR; TCRdb keeps only in-frame clonotypes and omits some of them. The sample lists tens of thousands of clones; 65% to 85% were seen once. Sequenced material: peripheral blood. The receptors were sampled from a man between 65 and 85 years old with COVID-19, enrolled during active disease.

V usage is TRBV4-3 and J usage is TRBJ2-7; D not certain. V dropped 1 base and J dropped 6 bases, with 7 bases sitting between them. Per germline, CDR1 LGHNA and CDR2 YSLEER. This CDR3 spans 12 amino acids. This CDR3 is CASSQVSGEQYF. As DNA, the CDR3 is TGCGCCAGCAGCCAAGTGTCAGGCGAGCAGTACTTC.

The chain employs TRBV6-5 and TRBJ2-7; weak D call: TRBD1 (6 bases). Germline V lookup: CDR1 MNHEY, CDR2 SVGAGI. The CDR3 spans 13 residues. Trimming pared 7 bases from V and 0 bases from J, leaving 10 bases between. For the CDR3, the DNA is TGTGCCAGCAAGTTACAGGGCTCCTACGAGCAGTACTTC. Translating gives CASKLQGSYEQYF.

The chain carries TRBV27 and TRBJ1-2; D perhaps matches TRBD1 (5 bases). Germline V gene sequence: CDR1 MNHEY, CDR2 SMNVEV (reference sequence). V was trimmed by 3 bases and J by 4 bases, leaving 15 bases between them. The CDR3 runs 15 residues. CDR3 sequence (DNA): TGTGCCAGCAGTTTCACCCATGACAGCTTCTATGGCTACACCTTC. Translating it yields CASSFTHDSFYGYTF.

This clone occurred a few times. The chain carries TRBV12-5 and TRBJ2-1; D might be TRBD2 (5 bases). There are 15 residues in the CDR3. V lost 5 bases to trimming and J lost 1 base, with 12 bases between them. Germline lookup yields CDR1 LGHNT and CDR2 FRNRAP. The DNA for the CDR3 is TGTGCTAGTGGTATCGACTACCAGTCCTACAATGAGCAGTTCTTC. Translation: CASGIDYQSYNEQFF. Full variable domain (remainder filled in from reference TRBV12-5 and TRBJ2-1): DARVTQTPRHKVTEMGQEVTMRCQPILGHNTVFWYRQTMMQGLELLAYFRNRAPLDDSGMPKDRFSAEMPDATLATLKIQPSEPRDSAVYFCASGIDYQSYNEQFFGPGTRLTVL.

The chain is built from TRBV2 and TRBJ1-1; 7 bases agree with TRBD1. In germline, CDR1 is SNHLY, CDR2 FYNNEI. V trimming: 1 base; J trimming: 6 bases; junction bases outside the gene matches: 5. The CDR3 is made up of 14 amino acids. The CDR3 DNA sequence: TGTGCCAGCAGTGAAGACAGGGGTAACGCTGAAGCTTTCTTT. Amino acids: CASSEDRGNAEAFF.